This is a list of T cell receptor beta chains from one sample in a study of cytomegalovirus exposure and HLA in healthy donors. The assay was immunoSEQ multiplex PCR, and TCRdb's table has in-frame clones only and misses some. The sample includes around 190,000 clones, about 85% seen only once; the top ten take about 16%. The material sequenced was PBMCs. The receptor set was obtained from a man aged 18 to 29 in good health and CMV-seropositive. Each CDR3 is given with its conserved first and last residue. Each record gives: clone size, J gene, V gene, CDR3 protein. Only part of the rows carry a size: once, few, many, or a class if the clone is expanded.

. TRBJ2-5 TRBV6-6 CASSYTQTGTETQYF
. TRBJ2-7 TRBV28 CASSSGVPYEQYF
. TRBJ2-2 TRBV7-9 CASGAGTGELFF
. TRBJ1-4 TRBV30 CAWSGNGEKLFF
. TRBJ1-4 TRBV5-1 CASSPGGAEEKLFF
. TRBJ1-1 TRBV9 CASSSPLGGLNTEAFF
. TRBJ2-7 TRBV4-1 CASSQGDRGVYEQYF
. TRBJ1-2 TRBV2 CASPLGAETVTYGYTF
few TRBJ2-2 TRBV30 CAWTVNTGELFF
. TRBJ2-7 TRBV7-9 CASSLYGSEYEQYF
. TRBJ1-2 TRBV5-4 CASSSGQGNYGYTF
. TRBJ2-1 TRBV27 CASSLSLAGYNEQFF
. TRBJ1-2 TRBV13 CASSLGGQGARGYTF
. TRBJ2-7 TRBV30 CAWGQGPYEQYF
. TRBJ1-2 TRBV7-9 CASSSQGADGYTF
. TRBJ1-4 TRBV6-1 CASRDRGREKLFF
. TRBJ1-1 TRBV27 CASSFPMPDNGGTEAFF
. TRBJ2-2 TRBV7-3 CASSVSGDTGELFF
. TRBJ1-1 TRBV19 CASSIIRARGPEAFF
. TRBJ1-6 TRBV5-8 CASSIGEQGSYNSPLHF
. TRBJ2-7 TRBV13 CASSRRLAAYEQYF
. TRBJ2-1 TRBV28 CASSSPLAGGNEQFF
. TRBJ2-5 TRBV5-4 CASSRSGGGQETQYF
few TRBJ1-2 TRBV28 CATTGDRRKAYGYTF
. TRBJ2-7 TRBV29-1 CSVEWWHLEPYEQYF
once TRBJ1-4 TRBV6-1 CASSLQGPTNEKLFF
. TRBJ2-5 TRBV5-1 CASSWTGTGQETQYF
few TRBJ2-1 TRBV6-1 CASLPGHPGNEQFF
. TRBJ2-3 TRBV7-9 CASSPSVGTDTQYF
. TRBJ1-2 TRBV28 CASRTGVLNYGYTF
. TRBJ2-3 TRBV9 CASSISSGGPTDTQYF
. TRBJ1-1 TRBV30 CAWGGQGDTEAFF
. TRBJ2-3 TRBV27 CASSLSAGSTDTQYF
. TRBJ2-5 TRBV10-2 CASRERREGGETQYF